This TCR beta chain is drawn from a study of shared clonotypes between healthy human individuals. Profiling relied on immunoSEQ multiplex PCR, and the TCRdb table lists in-frame clones only, not all of them. Of under 1,900,000 clones listed, approximately 98.5% are singletons. Notes on the study in general: Depth of sequencing was expected to influence donor clonotype sharing.

As concerns this clone: Its matching antigen is unknown.

V lost 2 bases to trimming and J lost 5 bases, with 13 bases between them. Germline assignment: CDR1 KGHSH and CDR2 LQKENI. CDR3 length: 15 residues. The specimen was naive CD4+ T cells sorted from blood. Documented subset: CD45RA+ positively selected. The chain couples TRBV18 to TRBJ2-1; tentative D call: TRBD1 (6 bases). The TCR was taken from a man in his thirties or forties in good health. CDR3 sequence: CASSPLGAVHNEQFF. CDR3 DNA sequence: TGTGCCAGCTCACCATTGGGGGCGGTTCACAATGAGCAGTTCTTC.